This entry lists 20 T cell receptor beta chains sequenced from one sample in a study of blood T cell repertoires in COVID-19. The protocol was immunoSEQ multiplex PCR, while the TCRdb copy is restricted to in-frame clones and leaves out a portion. The repertoire holds 200,000 to 250,000 clones, with roughly 81% as singletons. The sequenced material came from peripheral blood. These receptors all come from a man between 35 and 55 years old with acute or convalescent COVID-19.

The rearrangement links TRBV12-3 or TRBV12-4 to TRBJ1-4; no clear D gene. The ends were cut back, 5 bases at V and 7 bases at J, with 11 bases in the middle. The CDR3 extends over 13 amino acids. The CDR3 here is CASSEDPGEKLFF. Written as DNA, the CDR3 is TGTGCCAGCAGTGAAGATCCAGGTGAAAAACTGTTTTTT.

The chain joins TRBV7-9 to TRBJ1-2; the D gene is possibly TRBD1 (6 bases). V was shortened by 1 base and J by 4 bases, with 13 bases between the two germline ends. The CDR3 is made up of 15 amino acids. Germline CDR1 and CDR2: SEHNR and FQNEAQ (reference sequence). This CDR3 reads CASSLEGQRSYGYTF. In DNA, the CDR3 is TGTGCCAGCAGCTTAGAGGGACAAAGAAGCTATGGCTACACCTTC.

This rearrangement joins TRBV4-2 to TRBJ2-1; 12 nucleotides agree with TRBD2. The ends lost 1 base at V and 8 bases at J; junction bases unmatched: 6. CDR3 length: 16 amino acids. Germline CDR1 reads LGHNA; CDR2 reads YNFKEQ. The CDR3 reads CASSQVTSGGLDEQFF. The CDR3 DNA follows: TGTGCCAGCAGCCAAGTCACTAGCGGGGGGTTAGATGAGCAGTTCTTC.

The chain carries TRBV27 and TRBJ2-2, with a tentative D call TRBD1 (6 bases). Germline-derived CDR1 and CDR2 are MNHEY and SMNVEV (reference sequence). This CDR3 is 14 amino acids long. V was pared by 5 bases and J by 8 bases, with 15 bases between. The CDR3 sequence is CASSIQGQGGELFF. DNA of the CDR3: TGTGCCAGCAGTATCCAGGGGCAGGGGGGGGAGCTGTTTTTT.

The V and J genes are TRBV7-9 and TRBJ2-3; no firm D call. Germline loops: CDR1 SEHNR, CDR2 FQNEAQ (reference sequence). With 5 bases removed from V and 4 bases from J, the gap between germline ends came to 7 bases. The CDR3 loop spans 12 amino acids. CDR3 DNA sequence: TGTGCCAGCAGCCCTACTCCAGATACGCAGTATTTT. It encodes CASSPTPDTQYF.

CDR3 sequence reads: CASSSSLGNSPLHF. In nucleotides, the CDR3 is TGTGCCAGCAGTTCGTCCCTCGGGAATTCACCCCTCCACTTT. The rearrangement links TRBV6-5 to TRBJ1-6; D gene unclear. V was trimmed by 4 bases and J by 7 bases, leaving 11 bases between them. Germline-derived CDR1 and CDR2 are MNHEY and SVGAGI. CDR3 length equals 14 residues.

This clone was seen more than once but under ten times. In DNA, the CDR3 is TGTGCCAGCAGCCGAGTTGGACAGAACACTGAAGCTTTCTTT. Protein: CASSRVGQNTEAFF. The chain couples TRBV7-9 to TRBJ1-1; perhaps TRBD1 as D (5 bases). V gave up 5 bases and J gave up 1 base, with 11 bases separating them. CDR1 is SEHNR and CDR2 is FQNEAQ in the germline V gene (reference sequence). The CDR3 runs to 14 residues.

The CDR3: CALRDGTAPANYGYTF. CDR3 nucleotides: TGTGCCCTCCGGGACGGGACAGCGCCCGCTAACTATGGCTACACCTTC. The chain carries TRBV30 and TRBJ1-2, with 7 bases identical to TRBD1. The V gene end was trimmed by 8 bases and the J gene end by 0 bases; junction bases not matched to a gene: 15. CDR3 length: 16 amino acids. Germline CDR1 is GTSNPN and CDR2 is SVGIG (reference sequence).

The V gene is TRBV5-1, the J gene TRBJ2-7; TRBD2 matches at 9 bases. After removal of 0 bases from V and 0 bases from J, the junction contained 1 base not matched to a gene. CDR1 is SGHRS and CDR2 is YFSETQ in the germline V gene. The CDR3 runs to 15 residues. The CDR3: CASSLEGLASYEQYF. The CDR3 coding sequence is TGCGCCAGCAGCTTGGAGGGACTAGCCTCCTACGAGCAGTACTTC.

The chain recombines TRBV7-6 with TRBJ2-7, with 9 bases identical to TRBD2. V dropped 4 bases and J dropped 2; count of bases not matched to a gene: 6. The germline CDR1 and CDR2 sequences are SGHVS and FNYEAQ. The CDR3 is 15 residues long. CDR3 sequence: CASSSEGTSPYEQYF. As DNA, the CDR3 is TGTGCCAGCAGCTCGGAGGGGACTAGCCCCTACGAGCAGTACTTC. The whole variable domain, filled in from reference TRBV7-6 and TRBJ2-7, reads GAGVSQSPRYKVTKRGQDVALRCDPISGHVSLYWYRQALGQGPEFLTYFNYEAQQDKSGLPNDRFSAERPEGSISTLTIQRTEQRDSAMYRCASSSEGTSPYEQYFGPGTRLTVT.

This rearrangement joins TRBV6-2 or TRBV6-3 to TRBJ2-1; D remains unclear. Trimming removed 6 bases from V and 0 bases from J, with 15 bases in between. The germline gives CDR1 MNHEY, CDR2 SVGEGT. The CDR3 consists of 16 residues. The CDR3 sequence is CASSLVGLSSYNEQFF. The CDR3 DNA sequence: TGTGCCAGCAGCCTCGTTGGTCTGAGCTCCTACAATGAGCAGTTCTTC.

The gene calls are TRBV6-2 or TRBV6-3 and TRBJ2-2; 9 positions agree with TRBD2. The length of the CDR3 is 17 residues. The germline V gene encodes CDR1 MNHEY and CDR2 SVGEGT. Trimming removed 2 bases from V and 7 bases from J; junction bases left unmatched: 11. The CDR3 sequence: CASSYTGAGGLHGELFF. As DNA, the CDR3 is TGTGCCAGCAGTTACACGGGAGCGGGGGGCCTCCACGGGGAGCTGTTTTTT.

The chain has TRBV3-1 (or the pseudogene TRBV3-2) and TRBJ1-6; D not resolved. The CDR3 extends over 15 amino acids. Germline V gene lookup returns CDR1 LGHDT and CDR2 YNNKEL (reference sequence). V was clipped by 2 bases and J by 9 bases, with 14 bases between them. As DNA, the CDR3 is TGTGCCAGCAGCCAACGAGGCCCACTGGGTTCACCCCTCCACTTT. It encodes CASSQRGPLGSPLHF.

This chain joins TRBV6-5 and TRBJ1-3, with unresolved D. The length of the CDR3 is 13 residues. Germline CDR1 reads MNHEY; CDR2 reads SVGAGI. Trimming stripped 10 bases from V and 4 bases from J, with 14 bases between. This CDR3 is CATLDPGGNTIYF. The DNA for the CDR3 is TGTGCCACCTTAGACCCGGGAGGAAACACCATATATTTT.

Regarding this clone: Other DNA sequences in this sample translate to the same CDR3. This chain joins TRBV27 and TRBJ1-6; the match to TRBD1 covers 9 bases. Looked up from germline, CDR1 is MNHEY and CDR2 is SMNVEV (reference sequence). J lost 7 bases, V lost 0 bases, and 1 base had no gene match. The CDR3 is 15 amino acids. CDR3 nucleotide sequence: TGTGCCAGCAGTTTATCAGGGACAGGGAATTCACCCCTCCACTTT. This translates into CASSLSGTGNSPLHF.

This rearrangement joins TRBV9 to TRBJ1-1, with 7 bases that match TRBD1. The CDR3 sequence is 14 residues long. Germline-derived CDR1 and CDR2 are SGDLS and YYNGEE. Trimming removed 3 bases from V and 8 bases from J; junction bases left unmatched: 10. The CDR3 DNA is TGTGCCAGCAGCGCCCGGGCAGAGACAGGGGAAGCTTTCTTT. As protein: CASSARAETGEAFF.

This clone was seen only once. This chain uses TRBV7-6 with TRBJ2-5; 10 bases are shared with TRBD2. Germline V gene lookup returns CDR1 SGHVS and CDR2 FNYEAQ. Trimming cost V 4 bases and J 1 base; bases outside gene matches: 3. The CDR3 consists of 15 residues. DNA of the CDR3: TGTGCCAGCAGCTACCGGACTAGCGGCCAAGAGACCCAGTACTTC. Its protein product is CASSYRTSGQETQYF.

The rearrangement uses TRBV19 and TRBJ2-3; 8 nucleotides line up with TRBD2. Per germline, CDR1 LNHDA and CDR2 SQIVND (reference sequence). This CDR3 region has 16 residues. Trimming at V came to 5 bases and at J to 0 bases, leaving 7 bases not matched to a gene. The CDR3 region is CASSDRGGSSTDTQYF. CDR3 sequence (DNA): TGTGCCAGTAGTGACCGCGGGGGGTCTAGCACAGATACGCAGTATTTT.

V usage is TRBV7-9 and J usage is TRBJ2-1; D is possibly TRBD2 (5 bases). Germline CDR1 reads SEHNR; CDR2 reads FQNEAQ (reference sequence). The CDR3 extends over 13 amino acids. V was trimmed by 1 base and J by 6 bases, leaving 7 bases between them. The CDR3 sequence: CASSLGGFNEQFF. The CDR3 DNA reads as TGTGCCAGCAGCTTAGGAGGGTTCAATGAGCAGTTCTTC.

The genes are TRBV9 and TRBJ1-2; 9 bases are a match to TRBD1. Germline V lookup: CDR1 SGDLS, CDR2 YYNGEE. CDR3 length: 17 amino acids. J gave up 3 bases and V 5 bases, and 14 bases lay outside the gene matches. The CDR3: CASRGGTGRGPDYGYTF. Written as DNA, the CDR3 is TGTGCCAGCAGAGGGGGGACAGGGCGAGGCCCGGACTATGGCTACACCTTC. Together with reference TRBV9 and TRBJ1-2, the CDR3 gives the full variable domain: DSGVTQTPKHLITATGQRVTLRCSPRSGDLSVYWYQQSLDQGLQFLIQYYNGEERAKGNILERFSAQQFPDLHSELNLSSLELGDSALYFCASRGGTGRGPDYGYTFGSGTRLTVV.